These T cell receptor beta chains were read from a single sample in a study of Graves' ophthalmopathy and Graves' hyperthyroidism. TCRdb re-called the multiplex PCR reads through MiXCR, storing one row per CDR3 protein. The sample holds almost 400,000 distinct CDR3 sequences; approximately 16% are singletons and the top ten take roughly 1.5%. Sequencing was carried out using peripheral blood. The receptors shown here come from a woman under 30 with Graves' ophthalmopathy. Each CDR3 is given with its conserved first and last residue.

v_call,cdr3_aa
TRBV4-1,CASSQVPAYEQYF
TRBV7-6,CASGRGSNTGELFF
TRBV6-1,CASGADSSYEQYF
TRBV7-3,CASSLSLGSTEAFF
TRBV30,CAWSGGQSYEQYF
TRBV12-3/TRBV12-4,CASSDPRAGGTGELFF
TRBV28,CASREFGRIYEQYF
TRBV20-1,CSPASPLAAEAFF
TRBV3-1,CASSQPSHREQYF
TRBV7-2,CASSLVPGGNTIYF
TRBV18,CASSPLPQGGSNSPLHF
TRBV30,CAVSPGQGARDTQYF
TRBV6-2/TRBV6-3,CASSTFGLAGEQYF
TRBV11-2,CASSPGGRDYEQYF
TRBV20-1,CSAREPLAGGRDTQYF
TRBV28,CASLTGTGYGYTF
TRBV12-3/TRBV12-4,CASSSRGGSRPGAFF
TRBV5-1,CASSLDLQDSYEQYF
TRBV27,CASSSLTSGYEQYF
TRBV9,CASSVGLAGTEQYF
TRBV27,CASSYGASTEAFF
TRBV12-3/TRBV12-4,CASRSGSYEQYF
TRBV12-3/TRBV12-4,CASSFRVMNTEAFF
TRBV28,CASSTNPGQGEETQYF
TRBV6-1,CASTPRQGAVAGELFF
TRBV15,CATSRDWRDGYTGELFF
TRBV19,CASSYRPGPRETQYF
TRBV7-2,CASSFLPPPETQYF
TRBV9,CASSVGQRRSGNTIYF
TRBV7-8,CASSLDRSNTGELFF
TRBV7-9,CASSSSRNNQPQHF
TRBV30,CAWKMYQAPNSPLHF
TRBV30,CAWRQLPGGSPLHF
TRBV6-1,CASRSGTTVTGELFF
TRBV6-1,CASSIRTGLNTEAFF
TRBV9,CASSDGLRDRVGYTF
TRBV11-2,CAWIPPGVETQYF
TRBV30,CAWGGWDGKNIQYF
TRBV28,CASSPRGSFGELFF
TRBV15,CATSRGDREVDEQYF
TRBV29-1,CSVEAGGPGETQYF
TRBV30,CAWSVLLNTEAFF
TRBV7-9,CASVGRNPTTGELFF
TRBV4-1,CASSQVSGSGYEQYF
TRBV6-2/TRBV6-3,CASSKGVRAGANVLTF
TRBV5-1,CASSSGGTDYQEAQYF
TRBV27,CASSLGQGRKETQYF
TRBV6-1,CASSPTLGDTQYF
TRBV6-1,CASSEVLAGGYQETQYF
TRBV6-5,CASSYGGRANGYTF
TRBV12-3/TRBV12-4,CASSLGPGPQSNTIYF
TRBV10-3,CAISGLAGSYEQYF
TRBV6-1,CASSDRDSFSEQYF
TRBV7-6,CASSLRSSGVGELFF